This TCR beta chain was recorded in a study of tumor and adjacent non-tumor tissue in lung cancer. Overall study results and limits: In normal lung, the top 100 clones were significantly more dominant than in tumor. Significantly higher TCR diversity was found in tumor than normal lung. Tumor TCR diversity, when higher, was linked to shorter survival.

A word on this clonotype: What it binds is not known. This may come from a read error, since a much larger clone is one base off.

This CDR3 contains 14 residues. Germline CDR1 is SNHLY and CDR2 is FYNNEI. Trimming pared 4 bases from V and 0 bases from J, leaving 10 bases between. The library came from three nested PCR rounds adapted from ARM-PCR protocols. MiXCR, run by TCRdb on the multiplex PCR reads, gives a single entry per CDR3 protein. The table lists about 110,000 distinct CDR3 sequences, 60% to 80% of them singletons. The template was RNA from unsorted bulk tissue. Chemotherapy-naive patients with new lung cancer underwent thoracic surgery in China, August–November 2014. Sequencing was carried out using lung tumor tissue. The chain joins TRBV2 to TRBJ2-7, with TRBD1 as a possible D gene (6 bases). The sequence derives from a woman aged 55-69 years with non-small cell lung cancer. The CDR3: CASSVQGSSYEQYF. Here the CDR3 DNA reads TGTGCCAGCAGTGTACAGGGAAGCTCCTACGAGCAGTACTTC.